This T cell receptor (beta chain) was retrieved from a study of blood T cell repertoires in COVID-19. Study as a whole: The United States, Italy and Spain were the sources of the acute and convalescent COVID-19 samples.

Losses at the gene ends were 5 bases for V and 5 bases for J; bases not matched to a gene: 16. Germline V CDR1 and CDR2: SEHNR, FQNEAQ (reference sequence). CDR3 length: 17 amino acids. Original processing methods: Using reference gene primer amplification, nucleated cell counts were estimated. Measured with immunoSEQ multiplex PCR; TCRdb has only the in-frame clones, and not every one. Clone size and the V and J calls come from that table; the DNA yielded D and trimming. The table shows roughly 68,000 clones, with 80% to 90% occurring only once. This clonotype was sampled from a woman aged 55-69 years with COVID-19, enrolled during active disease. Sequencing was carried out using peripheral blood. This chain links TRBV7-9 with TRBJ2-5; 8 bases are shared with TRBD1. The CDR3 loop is CASSTRGLGSRSETQYF. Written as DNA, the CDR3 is TGTGCCAGCAGCACCAGGGGGCTTGGGTCCAGGAGTGAGACCCAGTACTTC.